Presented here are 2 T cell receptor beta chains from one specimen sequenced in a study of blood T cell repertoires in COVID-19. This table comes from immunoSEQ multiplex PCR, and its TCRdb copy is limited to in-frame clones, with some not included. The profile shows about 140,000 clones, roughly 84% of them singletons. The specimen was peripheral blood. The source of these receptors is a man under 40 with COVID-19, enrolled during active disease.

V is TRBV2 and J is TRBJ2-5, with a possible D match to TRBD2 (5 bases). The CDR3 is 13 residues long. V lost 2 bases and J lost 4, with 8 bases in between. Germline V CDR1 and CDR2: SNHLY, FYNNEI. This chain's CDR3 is CASSEWTAETQYF. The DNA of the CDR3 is TGTGCCAGCAGTGAATGGACTGCAGAGACCCAGTACTTC.

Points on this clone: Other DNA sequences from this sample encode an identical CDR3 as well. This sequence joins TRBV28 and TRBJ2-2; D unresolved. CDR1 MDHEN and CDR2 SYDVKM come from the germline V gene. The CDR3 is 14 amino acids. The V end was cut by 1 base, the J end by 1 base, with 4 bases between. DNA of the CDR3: TGTGCCAGCAGTTTATATAGGAACACCGGGGAGCTGTTTTTT. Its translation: CASSLYRNTGELFF. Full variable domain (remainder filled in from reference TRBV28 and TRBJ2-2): DVKVTQSSRYLVKRTGEKVFLECVQDMDHENMFWYRQDPGLGLRLIYFSYDVKMKEKGDIPEGYSVSREKKERFSLILESASTNQTSMYLCASSLYRNTGELFFGEGSRLTVL.